A selection of T cell receptor beta chains follows, all from one sample in a study of beta chain features in type 1 diabetes. Repertoires were generated with immunoSEQ multiplex PCR, while TCRdb's copy carries only in-frame clones and drops some. Of approximately 30,000 clones listed, approximately 65% are singletons. The sequenced sample was Tregs from blood. Every receptor here comes from a woman aged 25-40 years with type 1 diabetes. The CDR3 runs from the conserved cysteine through the conserved F or W. The D gene is left open where the match is weak. Not all rows give a size; the values are once, few, many and, for expanded clones, a class.

len,v_gene,j_gene,d_gene,abundance,CDR3nt,CDR3aa
16,TRBV9,TRBJ2-6,NA,NA,TGTGCCAGCAGCGGCGGGATAGGATCTGGGGCCAACGTCCTGACTTTC,CASSGGIGSGANVLTF
16,TRBV21-1,TRBJ2-5,NA,NA,TGTGCCAGCATTCGAGGGGGAATCTATACTCAAGAGACCCAGTACTTC,CASIRGGIYTQETQYF
17,TRBV5-1,TRBJ2-7,TRBD2,NA,TGCGCCAGCAGCTTGTTCCAGCGGGAAAACAGGTCCTACGAGCAGTACTTC,CASSLFQRENRSYEQYF
15,TRBV28,TRBJ1-2,NA,NA,TGTGCCAGCAGTTTTGGGCACAGCCTTAACTATGGCTACACCTTC,CASSFGHSLNYGYTF
13,TRBV29-1,TRBJ2-7,TRBD2,NA,TGCAGCGGGGGCCTAGCGGGAAGGTCCGAGCAGTACTTC,CSGGLAGRSEQYF
13,TRBV30,TRBJ1-5,TRBD1,few,TGTGCCTGGAGTTTGTCCAGGGGGCAGCCCCAGCATTTT,CAWSLSRGQPQHF
14,TRBV27,TRBJ2-2,NA,NA,TGTGCCAGCAGTAGCGGGTACTACACCGGGGAGCTGTTTTTT,CASSSGYYTGELFF
13,TRBV6-6,TRBJ2-7,NA,once,TGTGCCAGCAGTTACCCAGGATCCTATGAGCAGTACTTC,CASSYPGSYEQYF
15,TRBV7-9,TRBJ1-4,NA,once,TGTGCCAGCAGCTTAGACCTTGGACAGAATGAAAAACTGTTTTTT,CASSLDLGQNEKLFF
14,TRBV18,TRBJ1-1,NA,NA,TGTGCCAGCTCCACCAGAACGGGTGACACTGAAGCTTTCTTT,CASSTRTGDTEAFF
14,TRBV2,TRBJ2-1,TRBD2,few,TGTGCCAGCAAAACTAGCGGGAGAAGCGGTGAGCAGTTCTTC,CASKTSGRSGEQFF
18,TRBV7-9,TRBJ2-3,TRBD2,NA,TGTGCCAGCAGCCAAGCCAGGACTAGCGGGGTCAGCACAGATACGCAGTATTTT,CASSQARTSGVSTDTQYF
15,TRBV29-1,TRBJ2-1,TRBD2,few,TGCAGCGTAGGCGGGACTAGCGGGAGTCACAATGAGCAGTTCTTC,CSVGGTSGSHNEQFF
15,TRBV5-1,TRBJ1-5,NA,NA,TGCGCCAGCAGCTTGGACAGTGGCAGCAATCAGCCCCAGCATTTT,CASSLDSGSNQPQHF
12,TRBV28,TRBJ1-1,NA,few,TGTGCCAGCAGTTTAACGGGCACTGAAGCTTTCTTT,CASSLTGTEAFF